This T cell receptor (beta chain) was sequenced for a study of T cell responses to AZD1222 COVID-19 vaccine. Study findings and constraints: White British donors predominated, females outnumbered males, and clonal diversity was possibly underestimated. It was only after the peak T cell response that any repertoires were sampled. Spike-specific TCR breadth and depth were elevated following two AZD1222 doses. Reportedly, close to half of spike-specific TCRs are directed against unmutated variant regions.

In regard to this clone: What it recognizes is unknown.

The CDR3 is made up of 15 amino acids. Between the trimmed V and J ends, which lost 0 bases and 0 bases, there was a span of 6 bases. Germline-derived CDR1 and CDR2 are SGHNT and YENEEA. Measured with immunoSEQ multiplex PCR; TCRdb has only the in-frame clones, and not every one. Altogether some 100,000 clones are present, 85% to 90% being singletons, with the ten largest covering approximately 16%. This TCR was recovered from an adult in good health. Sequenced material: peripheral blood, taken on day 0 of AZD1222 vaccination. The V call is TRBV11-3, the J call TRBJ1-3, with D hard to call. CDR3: CASSLDQDSGNTIYF. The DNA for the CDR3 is TGTGCCAGCAGCTTAGATCAGGACTCTGGAAACACCATATATTTT.